This record looks at one TCR beta chain sequence and its context. The data stem from a study of blood T cell repertoires in COVID-19. Across the whole study: PBMCs, B-cell-depleted T cells, or T cells were the source of the cDNA or gDNA that made up the material.

The CDR3 covers 14 residues. From germline, CDR1 is LNHDA and CDR2 SQIVND (reference sequence). Trimming stripped 5 bases from V and 3 bases from J, with 11 bases between. Per the original data handling: Researchers report that nucleated cell counts were estimated from reference gene primer amplification. The method was immunoSEQ multiplex PCR; TCRdb's version includes in-frame clones alone and lacks a portion of them. The V and J calls and the clone size are those of that table, but D and trimming were determined from the DNA. The sample lists under 150,000 clones, roughly 80% occurring once. The chain recombines TRBV19 with TRBJ1-5; D possibly corresponds to TRBD1 (6 bases). The source material was peripheral blood. The clonotype originates from a human donor in a cohort sampled during active COVID-19. CDR3 residues: CASSVDRSNQPQHF. In DNA form, the CDR3 reads TGTGCCAGTAGTGTCGACAGGTCCAATCAGCCCCAGCATTTT.